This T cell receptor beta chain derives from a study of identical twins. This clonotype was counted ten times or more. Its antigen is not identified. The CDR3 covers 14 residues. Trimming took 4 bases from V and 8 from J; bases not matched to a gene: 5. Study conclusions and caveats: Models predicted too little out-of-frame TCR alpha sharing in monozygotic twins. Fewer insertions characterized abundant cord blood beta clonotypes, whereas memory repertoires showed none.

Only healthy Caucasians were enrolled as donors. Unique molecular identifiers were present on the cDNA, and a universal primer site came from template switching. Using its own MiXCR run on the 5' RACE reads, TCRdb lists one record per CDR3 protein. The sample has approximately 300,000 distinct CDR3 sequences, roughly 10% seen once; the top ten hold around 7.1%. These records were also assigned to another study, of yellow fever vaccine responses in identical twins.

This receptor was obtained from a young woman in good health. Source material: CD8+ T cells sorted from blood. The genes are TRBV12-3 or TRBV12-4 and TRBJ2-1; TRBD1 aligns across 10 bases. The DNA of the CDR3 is TGTGCCAGCAGTTCCACCGGGACAGGGGATGAGCAGTTCTTC. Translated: CASSSTGTGDEQFF.